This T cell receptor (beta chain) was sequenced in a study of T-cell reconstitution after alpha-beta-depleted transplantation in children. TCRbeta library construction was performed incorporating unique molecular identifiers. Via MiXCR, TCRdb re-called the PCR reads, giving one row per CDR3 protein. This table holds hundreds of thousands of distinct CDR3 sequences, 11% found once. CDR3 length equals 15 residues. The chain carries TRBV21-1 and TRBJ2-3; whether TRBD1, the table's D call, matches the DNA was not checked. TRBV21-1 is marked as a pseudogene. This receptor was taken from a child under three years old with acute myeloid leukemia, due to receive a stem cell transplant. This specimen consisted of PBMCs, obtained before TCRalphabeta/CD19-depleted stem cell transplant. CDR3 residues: CASSPWGGRQDTQYF. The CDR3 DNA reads TGTGCCAGCAGCCCGTGGGGGGGGAGGCAAGATACGCAGTATTTT.